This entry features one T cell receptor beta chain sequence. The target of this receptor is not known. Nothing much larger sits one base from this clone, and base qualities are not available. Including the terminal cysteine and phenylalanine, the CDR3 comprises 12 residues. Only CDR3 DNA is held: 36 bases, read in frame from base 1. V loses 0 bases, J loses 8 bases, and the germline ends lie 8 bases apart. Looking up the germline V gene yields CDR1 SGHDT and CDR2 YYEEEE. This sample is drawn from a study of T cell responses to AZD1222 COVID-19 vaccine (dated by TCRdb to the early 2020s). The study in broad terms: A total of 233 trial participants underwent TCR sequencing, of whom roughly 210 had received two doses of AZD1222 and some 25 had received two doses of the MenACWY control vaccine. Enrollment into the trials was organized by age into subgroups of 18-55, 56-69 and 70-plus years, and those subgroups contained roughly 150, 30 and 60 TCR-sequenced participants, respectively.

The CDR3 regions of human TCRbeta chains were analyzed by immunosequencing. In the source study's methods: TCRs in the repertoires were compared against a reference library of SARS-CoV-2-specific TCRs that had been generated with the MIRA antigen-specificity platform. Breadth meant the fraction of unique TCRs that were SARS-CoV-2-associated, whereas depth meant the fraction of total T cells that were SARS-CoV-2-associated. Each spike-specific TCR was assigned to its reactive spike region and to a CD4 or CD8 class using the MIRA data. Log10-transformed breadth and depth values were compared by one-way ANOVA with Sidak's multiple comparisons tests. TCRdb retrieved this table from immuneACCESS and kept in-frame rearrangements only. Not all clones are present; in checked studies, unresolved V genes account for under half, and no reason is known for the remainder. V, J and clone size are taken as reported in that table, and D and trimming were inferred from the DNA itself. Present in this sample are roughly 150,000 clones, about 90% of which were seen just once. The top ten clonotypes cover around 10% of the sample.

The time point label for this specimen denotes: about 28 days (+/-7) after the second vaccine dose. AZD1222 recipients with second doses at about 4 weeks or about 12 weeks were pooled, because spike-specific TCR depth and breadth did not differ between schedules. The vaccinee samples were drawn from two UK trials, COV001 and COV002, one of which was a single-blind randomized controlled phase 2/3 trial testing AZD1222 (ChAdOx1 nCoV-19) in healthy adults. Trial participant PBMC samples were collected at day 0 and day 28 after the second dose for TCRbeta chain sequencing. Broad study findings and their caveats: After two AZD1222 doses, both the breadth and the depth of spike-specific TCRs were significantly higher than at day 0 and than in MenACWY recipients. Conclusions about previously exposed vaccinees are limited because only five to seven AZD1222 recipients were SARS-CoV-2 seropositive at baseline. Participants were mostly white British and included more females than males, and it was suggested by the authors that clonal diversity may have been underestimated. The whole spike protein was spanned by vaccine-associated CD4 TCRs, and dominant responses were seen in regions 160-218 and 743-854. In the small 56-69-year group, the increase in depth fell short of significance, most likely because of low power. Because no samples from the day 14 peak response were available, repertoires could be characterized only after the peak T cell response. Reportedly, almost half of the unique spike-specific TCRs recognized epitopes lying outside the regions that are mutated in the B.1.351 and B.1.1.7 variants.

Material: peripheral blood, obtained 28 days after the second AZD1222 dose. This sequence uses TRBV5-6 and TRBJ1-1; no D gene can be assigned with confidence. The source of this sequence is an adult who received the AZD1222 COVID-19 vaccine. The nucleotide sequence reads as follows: TGTGCCAGCAGCTTGGCGGCCGTGGAAGCTTTCTTT. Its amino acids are CASSLAAVEAFF.